The clone carrying this TCR beta chain was seen a few times. The data are from a study of type 1 regulatory T cells. Whole-study context: An in vitro protocol generated T-allo10, a Tr1-enriched, alloantigen-specific CD4 T cell product.

A single record per CDR3 protein comes from TCRdb applying MiXCR to the reads. Of about 18,000 distinct CDR3 sequences listed, roughly 10% are singletons. V lost 7 bases, J lost 3 bases, and 8 bases stayed unmatched. This CDR3 spans 14 amino acids. Per germline, CDR1 SQVTM and CDR2 ANQGSEA. What was sequenced was CD4+ T cells, either the whole sample or a sorted fraction (not recorded which). This chain connects TRBV29-1 to TRBJ2-1; TRBD2 matches at 8 bases. This TCR came from a human donor in good health. The CDR3 coding sequence is TGCAGCGCTAAAAGGGGACTAGGCTACAATGAGCAGTTCTTC. It yields the protein CSAKRGLGYNEQFF.